These T cell receptor beta chains were read from a single sample in a study of T cells after yellow fever vaccination. TCRdb reanalysed the 5' RACE reads using MiXCR and keeps one entry per CDR3 protein. The sample carries some 350,000 distinct CDR3 sequences, approximately 4.2% recorded once. The material was PBMCs, obtained 5 days after the yellow fever booster vaccination. The receptors derive from a man aged 18-30 years who received the YFV17D yellow fever vaccine. Both conserved end residues are part of each CDR3. D genes are given only for firm matches. Clone size, where shown, is once, few, many, or a class for clones that have expanded.

v_call	j_call	d_call	clone_size	cdr3_aa	cdr3_nt
TRBV7-9	TRBJ1-4	TRBD1	few	CASSLQGDYEKLFF	TGTGCCAGCAGCCTACAGGGGGACTATGAAAAACTGTTTTTT
TRBV7-9	TRBJ2-3	.	many	CASILSLTGWDTDTQYF	TGTGCCAGCATCCTATCGCTGACGGGGTGGGACACAGATACGCAGTATTTT
TRBV5-1	TRBJ1-1	.	many	CASSSGPPRDTEAFF	TGCGCCAGCAGCTCGGGACCCCCACGGGACACTGAAGCTTTCTTT
TRBV20-1	TRBJ2-7	.	many	CSAKPTGMGNEQYF	TGCAGTGCCAAACCCACGGGAATGGGGAATGAGCAGTACTTC
TRBV28	TRBJ1-4	.	.	CASSRTGSTNEKLFF	TGTGCCAGCAGCCGAACAGGGTCAACTAATGAAAAACTGTTTTTT
TRBV18	TRBJ1-2	.	.	CASSPMGGSPNYGYTF	TGTGCCAGCTCACCAATGGGCGGATCTCCCAACTATGGCTACACCTTC
TRBV2	TRBJ2-2	.	many	CASSEEGVGAGELFF	TGTGCCAGCAGTGAAGAGGGGGTAGGGGCCGGGGAGCTGTTTTTT
TRBV3-1	TRBJ2-5	.	few	CASSQGYQGGETQYF	TGTGCCAGCAGCCAAGGTTATCAGGGCGGAGAGACCCAGTACTTC
TRBV3-1	TRBJ1-6	.	.	CASSAQDYNSPLHF	TGTGCCAGCAGCGCACAGGACTATAATTCACCCCTCCACTTT
TRBV24-1	TRBJ2-3	.	few	CATGGTDTQYF	TGTGCCACCGGGGGAACAGATACGCAGTATTTT
TRBV4-1	TRBJ1-3	.	many	CASSQDQSSGNTIYF	TGCGCCAGCAGCCAAGATCAGAGCTCTGGAAACACCATATATTTT
TRBV6-5	TRBJ2-3	TRBD1	many	CASSPTEGARADTQYF	TGTGCCAGCAGTCCCACAGAGGGGGCGCGGGCAGATACGCAGTATTTT
TRBV24-1	TRBJ2-5	.	many	CATSDPRTEETQYF	TGTGCCACCAGTGATCCCCGGACAGAAGAGACCCAGTACTTC
TRBV5-1	TRBJ2-1	.	many	CASSPGWKQNNEQFF	TGCGCCAGCAGCCCAGGGTGGAAGCAGAACAATGAGCAGTTCTTC
TRBV7-9	TRBJ1-6	TRBD1	few	CASSGTDRGISPLHF	TGTGCCAGCAGCGGCACCGACAGGGGGATCTCACCCCTCCACTTT
TRBV6-2/TRBV6-3	TRBJ1-2	TRBD1	.	CASTINSDRAYTF	TGTGCCAGCACCATCAACTCGGACAGGGCCTACACCTTC
TRBV9	TRBJ2-5	TRBD2	few	CASSVAPRGGPGETQYF	TGTGCCAGCAGCGTAGCTCCTCGGGGGGGGCCAGGGGAGACCCAGTACTTC
TRBV5-4	TRBJ1-5	.	.	CATSTGSNQPQHF	TGTGCCACCTCGACAGGAAGCAATCAGCCCCAGCATTTT
TRBV20-1	TRBJ1-2	.	few	CSASEMNYGYTF	TGCAGTGCTAGTGAAATGAACTATGGCTACACCTTC
TRBV2	TRBJ2-7	.	few	CASKEQTGDTYEQYF	TGTGCCAGCAAGGAGCAGACAGGAGATACCTACGAGCAGTACTTC
TRBV6-6	TRBJ2-2	.	many	CASSPWPTGELFF	TGTGCCAGCAGCCCGTGGCCCACCGGGGAGCTGTTTTTT
TRBV7-3	TRBJ2-1	TRBD2	many	CASSLQAGGRDEQFF	TGTGCCAGCAGCTTACAAGCGGGGGGGCGGGATGAGCAGTTCTTC
TRBV29-1	TRBJ2-7	.	.	CSVTSPGTYEQYF	TGCAGCGTTACTAGCCCGGGAACTTACGAGCAGTACTTC
TRBV10-2	TRBJ1-2	.	.	CASSEFVWRAGYGYTF	TGCGCCAGCAGTGAGTTCGTTTGGCGGGCGGGCTATGGCTACACCTTC
TRBV5-5	TRBJ2-4	.	few	CASSSTGPPLLNIQYF	TGTGCCAGCAGCTCGACAGGACCCCCGCTCCTAAACATTCAGTACTTC
TRBV5-1	TRBJ2-5	TRBD1	.	CASRDLGQGQETQYF	TGCGCCAGCAGGGACCTCGGACAGGGCCAAGAGACCCAGTACTTC
TRBV4-2	TRBJ1-4	.	few	CASSQDPQNIATNEKLFF	TGTGCCAGCAGCCAAGATCCCCAGAATATTGCAACTAATGAAAAACTGTTTTTT
TRBV6-5	TRBJ2-3	.	few	CASSSLLGGTDTQYF	TGTGCCAGCAGTTCCCTCCTAGGAGGCACAGATACGCAGTATTTT
TRBV24-1	TRBJ2-3	.	.	CATSDQVDPDTQYF	TGTGCCACCAGTGATCAGGTGGATCCAGATACGCAGTATTTT
TRBV30	TRBJ2-7	.	few	CAWSVYPGDDERSYEQYF	TGTGCCTGGAGTGTCTATCCAGGGGACGACGAGCGCTCCTACGAGCAGTACTTC
TRBV18	TRBJ2-3	TRBD1	many	CASSPGTATDTQYF	TGTGCCAGCTCACCGGGGACAGCCACAGATACGCAGTATTTT